The 19 T cell receptor beta chains below come from one sample, sequenced in a study of blood T cell repertoires in COVID-19 (dated by TCRdb to the early 2020s). The library was built by means of the immunoSEQ multiplex PCR assay. TCRdb obtained this table from immuneACCESS and retained in-frame rearrangements with V and J assigned. These tables miss some clones; where compared with another copy, unresolved V genes account for less than half of the shortfall, and the remainder is unexplained. The sample includes 45,000 to 50,000 clones, with more than 70% observed a single time. 5.5% to 7% of the sample belongs to the ten largest clones. The sequenced material came from peripheral blood. Receptors originate from a woman aged 60-75 years with acute or convalescent COVID-19.

The chain joins TRBV7-8 to TRBJ2-3; the match to TRBD2 covers 11 bases. This CDR3 is built from 18 residues. Trimming at V came to 1 base and at J to 3 bases, leaving 9 bases not matched to a gene. CDR1 is SGHVS, CDR2 FQNEAQ, per germline. CDR3 residues: CASSLEITSGSLTDTQYF. CDR3 in DNA: TGTGCCAGCAGCTTAGAGATAACTAGCGGGAGTTTGACAGATACGCAGTATTTT.

This clone appeared a single time. CDR3 nucleotides: TGTGCCAGCAGCTTAGACGTGACTAGCGGCGATACAGATACGCAGTATTTT. This sequence encodes CASSLDVTSGDTDTQYF. The chain recombines TRBV7-9 with TRBJ2-3; the match to TRBD2 covers 9 bases. The V gene's germline CDR1 is SEHNR and CDR2 FQNEAQ (reference sequence). V trimming: 1 base; J trimming: 3 bases; junction bases outside the gene matches: 8. The CDR3 loop spans 17 amino acids.

In DNA form, the CDR3 reads TGCGCCAGCAGCTTGGCCGGCGGGACCAGCACAGATACGCAGTATTTT. It is translated as CASSLAGGTSTDTQYF. This chain joins TRBV5-1 and TRBJ2-3; D possibly corresponds to TRBD2 (6 bases). The CDR3 consists of 16 residues. Trimming shortened V by 0 bases and J by 0 bases, and 11 bases separated the two germline ends. CDR1 is SGHRS, CDR2 YFSETQ, per germline.

The chain has TRBV6-5 and TRBJ2-5; TRBD2 is a possible D gene (5 bases). Germline V lookup: CDR1 MNHEY, CDR2 SVGAGI. The CDR3 covers 14 residues. Between the trimmed V and J ends, which lost 6 bases and 2 bases, there was a span of 13 bases. The CDR3 region is CASRGPAEQETQYF. The CDR3 DNA sequence: TGTGCCAGCAGAGGGCCAGCGGAGCAAGAGACCCAGTACTTC.

This clone was counted between two and nine times. The chain employs TRBV5-6 and TRBJ1-3, with D uncertain. The CDR3 totals 15 residues. V lost 0 bases to trimming and J lost 4 bases, with 11 bases between them. Germline lookup yields CDR1 SGHDT and CDR2 YYEEEE. The DNA of the CDR3 is TGTGCCAGCAGCTTGGGGGCAGCGGTAGGAAACACCATATATTTT. Translated, it gives CASSLGAAVGNTIYF.

The chain links TRBV29-1 to TRBJ2-3; TRBD2 matches at 13 bases. From germline, CDR1 is SQVTM and CDR2 ANQGSEA. The CDR3 has 15 amino acids. V shed 7 bases and J 3 bases; nucleotides not matched to a gene: 7. Here the CDR3 reads CSARTSGSRTDTQYF. The CDR3 DNA sequence: TGCAGCGCCAGGACTAGCGGGAGCAGGACAGATACGCAGTATTTT.

The gene calls are TRBV12-3 or TRBV12-4 and TRBJ1-2; D is perhaps TRBD1 (6 bases). This CDR3 is built from 12 residues. V was trimmed by 8 bases and J by 7 bases, leaving 14 bases between them. This chain's CDR3 is CASGQLPAGYTF. Here the CDR3 DNA reads TGTGCCAGCGGACAGTTACCAGCTGGCTACACCTTC.

The V gene is TRBV4-1, the J gene TRBJ2-5; a weak D match, TRBD2 (6 bases). The CDR3 is 16 residues long. Trimming left V 0 bases short and J 3 bases short, with 14 bases between. Germline V gene lookup returns CDR1 MGHRA and CDR2 YSYEKL. The CDR3 protein is CASSQDYSGLEETQYF. CDR3 in DNA: TGCGCCAGCAGCCAAGATTATTCGGGACTGGAAGAGACCCAGTACTTC.

This chain joins TRBV27 and TRBJ2-7; 13 positions agree with TRBD2. V dropped 5 bases and J dropped 5; count of bases not matched to a gene: 6. This CDR3 has 15 residues. Germline CDR1 is MNHEY and CDR2 is SMNVEV (reference sequence). The CDR3 DNA is TGTGCCAGCAGTCTATGGACTAGCGGGAGCCACGAGCAGTACTTC. This translates into CASSLWTSGSHEQYF.

The chain couples TRBV2 to TRBJ2-7, with 9 nucleotides matching TRBD2. The CDR3 is 15 amino acids. The V gene end was trimmed by 4 bases and the J gene end by 5 bases; junction bases not matched to a gene: 9. The germline V gene encodes CDR1 SNHLY and CDR2 FYNNEI. This CDR3 reads CASSVAVAGVHEQYF. Written as DNA, the CDR3 is TGTGCCAGCAGTGTGGCGGTAGCGGGGGTTCACGAGCAGTACTTC.

This chain uses TRBV5-4 with TRBJ1-2; 9 bases fit TRBD1. Looked up from germline, CDR1 is SGHNT and CDR2 is YYREEE (reference sequence). V dropped 0 bases and J dropped 4; count of bases not matched to a gene: 10. The CDR3 is 17 amino acids. CDR3 nucleotide sequence: TGTGCCAGCAGCTTGGGTCCACAGGGGGCGAAGGGCTATGGCTACACCTTC. It yields the protein CASSLGPQGAKGYGYTF.

In its sample, this clone was seen a few times. In DNA, the CDR3 is TGTGCCAGCAGCCGAGGGACAGGGTCCGGGGAGCTGTTTTTT. This translates into CASSRGTGSGELFF. The V call is TRBV7-9, the J call TRBJ2-2, with 9 bases lining up with TRBD1. V shed 5 bases and J 6 bases; nucleotides not matched to a gene: 4. This CDR3 comprises 14 residues. Per germline, CDR1 SEHNR and CDR2 FQNEAQ (reference sequence).

The CDR3 nucleotides are TGTGCCAGCAGCTTTAGCCGGGACAGGGGCGCGGGGACTGAAGCTTTCTTT. It translates to CASSFSRDRGAGTEAFF. This sequence joins TRBV7-2 and TRBJ1-1, with 10 bases matching TRBD1. Trimming at V came to 3 bases and at J to 5 bases, leaving 12 bases not matched to a gene. The CDR3 loop spans 17 amino acids. Germline V CDR1 and CDR2: SGHTA, FQGNSA.

This clone was seen a few times. Other nucleotide sequences from this sample produce the same CDR3. The V call is TRBV7-8, the J call TRBJ1-2; no clear D. The CDR3 has 13 residues. In germline, CDR1 is SGHVS, CDR2 FQNEAQ. Deletions cut 4 bases from V and 4 bases from J, with 10 bases between. The CDR3 loop reads CASSSYGGYGYTF. CDR3 nucleotide sequence: TGTGCCAGCAGCTCCTACGGTGGCTATGGCTACACCTTC.

The chain couples TRBV6-5 to TRBJ1-1; 7 bases fit TRBD1. The CDR3 is 14 residues long. The germline V gene has CDR1 MNHEY and CDR2 SVGAGI. V lost 6 bases, J lost 5 bases, and 9 bases stayed unmatched. CDR3 nucleotide sequence: TGTGCCAGCAGCTCCCGGGACAGCACTACTGAAGCTTTCTTT. It translates to CASSSRDSTTEAFF.

J is TRBJ2-2 and V is TRBV19; 8 bases line up with TRBD1. The CDR3 spans 14 residues. CDR1 and CDR2 from the germline V gene are LNHDA and SQIVND (reference sequence). The V segment lost 8 bases and the J segment 3 bases; nucleotides outside the gene matches: 5. CDR3 sequence (DNA): TGTGCCAGTCAACCAGGGGGCGACACCGGGGAGCTGTTTTTT. This codes for CASQPGGDTGELFF.

The chain employs TRBV4-2 and TRBJ1-4, with 7 bases matching TRBD1. CDR3 size: 19 residues. Trimming cost V 0 bases and J 0 bases; bases outside gene matches: 10. Germline loops: CDR1 LGHNA, CDR2 YNFKEQ. CDR3: CASSQDFPGQSSTNEKLFF. CDR3 DNA sequence: TGTGCCAGCAGCCAAGATTTTCCGGGACAGAGCTCAACTAATGAAAAACTGTTTTTT.

The chain links TRBV5-8 to TRBJ1-1; the D is unclear. V was shortened by 5 bases and J by 1 base, with 12 bases between the two germline ends. CDR1 is SGHTS and CDR2 is YDEGEE in the germline V gene. The CDR3 extends over 14 amino acids. As DNA, the CDR3 is TGTGCCAGCAGAACGGGGTTAGGGAACACTGAAGCTTTCTTT. Protein product: CASRTGLGNTEAFF.

V is TRBV24-1 and J is TRBJ2-2, with TRBD2 identical over 8 bases. Losses at the gene ends were 7 bases for V and 1 base for J; bases not matched to a gene: 1. The germline gives CDR1 KGHDR, CDR2 SFDVKD. The CDR3 runs 14 residues. The CDR3 region has the DNA TGTGCCACCAGCGGGAGGGGGAACACCGGGGAGCTGTTTTTT. Translation: CATSGRGNTGELFF.